This T cell receptor (beta chain) was sequenced during a study of regulatory T cells in long-lasting Graves disease. Germline V gene sequence: CDR1 SGHDT, CDR2 YYEEEE. Trimming left V 4 bases short and J 10 bases short, with 11 bases between. CDR3 length: 12 amino acids. Findings of the study overall: Favored gene segments in persistent disease were TRBV28, TRBJ1-2 and TRBJ2-5.

Building of the TCR beta libraries involved iRepertoire HTBI primers and Arm-PCR of CDR3 regions. TCRdb itself ran the multiplex PCR reads through MiXCR, one entry per CDR3 protein. This sample has roughly 450,000 distinct CDR3 sequences; about a quarter occur once, and the top ten carry around 24%. Time point here: persistent/refractory GD, antithyroid drugs over 5 years with positive TRAb. Following extraction of RNA from PBMCs, that RNA was used to make the TCR library. Details on this clonotype: Its antigen is not known.

This TCR was sampled from a female donor with Graves disease. The V call is TRBV5-6, the J call TRBJ1-4; D is unclear. The specimen comprised peripheral blood mononuclear cells (PBMCs), sampled when the disease was refractory, from a patient treated with antithyroid drugs. CDR3 region: CASSPRAGKLFF. The CDR3 region has the DNA TGTGCCAGCAGCCCGAGGGCAGGAAAACTGTTTTTT.